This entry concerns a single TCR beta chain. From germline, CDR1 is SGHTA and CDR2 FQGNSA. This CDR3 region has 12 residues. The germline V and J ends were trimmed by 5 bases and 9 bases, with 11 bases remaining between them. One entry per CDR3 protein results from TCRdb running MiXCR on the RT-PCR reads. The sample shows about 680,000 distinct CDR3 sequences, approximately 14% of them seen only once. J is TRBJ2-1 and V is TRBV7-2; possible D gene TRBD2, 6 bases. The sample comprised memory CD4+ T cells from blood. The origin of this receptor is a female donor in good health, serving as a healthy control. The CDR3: CASSPWGGEQFF. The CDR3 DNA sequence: TGTGCCAGCAGCCCCTGGGGAGGTGAGCAGTTCTTC.